This T cell receptor (beta chain) originates from a study of cytomegalovirus exposure and HLA in healthy donors. Broader study findings: It emerged from a later analysis that several of the most significant clusters appeared to be linked to common viral pathogens. Earlier analysis yielded a pattern in which most TCR beta V segments were productive about 90% or about 30% of the time. As a later analysis revealed, most CMV-associated TCR beta chains appeared HLA-restricted.

The PCR used 60 Vbeta and 13 Jbeta primers. Clones were read by immunoSEQ multiplex PCR, and TCRdb kept only the in-frame ones, dropping some. In the table there are around 120,000 clones, nearly 65% of which are singletons. For this clone: What it recognizes is unknown.

Unrecorded immune exposures were likely, despite nominal health at sampling. The sequence was obtained from a man in his forties in good health and CMV-seropositive. Sequencing used PBMCs.

CDR3: CASSSLLRSGSSYNEQFF. CDR3 DNA sequence: TGTGCCAGCAGCTCCTTACTTAGGAGCGGGAGCTCCTACAATGAGCAGTTCTTC. The chain links TRBV7-2 to TRBJ2-1; the match to TRBD2 covers 8 bases. The CDR3 runs 18 residues. Per germline, CDR1 SGHTA and CDR2 FQGNSA. The V and J ends lost 4 bases and 0 bases, in that order; junction bases with no gene match: 11.